The 28 T cell receptor beta chains below all came from one sample that was sequenced in a study of response to subunit inactivated influenza vaccine. TCRdb recomputed calls from the RT-PCR reads with MiXCR, one row per CDR3 protein. Of hundreds of thousands of distinct CDR3 sequences listed, 15% to 19% are singletons. The specimen comprised PBMCs from blood, sampled 11 to 12 days after vaccination. These receptors were obtained from a man in his fifties who received an inactivated influenza vaccine.

The chain couples TRBV7-2 to TRBJ2-3; D unresolved. Germline V gives CDR1 SGHTA, CDR2 FQGNSA. This CDR3 has 16 residues. Trimming stripped 1 base from V and 4 bases from J, with 15 bases between. The CDR3 reads CASSLVPVPRPDTQYF. The DNA for the CDR3 is TGTGCCAGCAGCTTAGTGCCGGTCCCCCGGCCAGATACGCAGTATTTT.

The V gene is TRBV20-1, the J gene TRBJ2-1, with 10 bases identical to TRBD2. V was clipped by 1 base and J by 0 bases; unmatched bases: 3. The CDR3 runs to 16 residues. Germline lookup yields CDR1 DFQATT and CDR2 SNEGSKA (reference sequence). CDR3 sequence reads: CSARARTSGSYNEQFF. CDR3 in DNA: TGCAGTGCTAGAGCCAGGACTAGCGGCTCCTACAATGAGCAGTTCTTC.

The rearrangement links TRBV9 to TRBJ1-5, with D possibly TRBD1 on 5 matching bases. Germline V lookup: CDR1 SGDLS, CDR2 YYNGEE. The CDR3 totals 15 residues. V was trimmed by 0 bases and J by 10 bases, leaving 17 bases between them. CDR3: CASSVAGTVNEPQHF. In nucleotides, the CDR3 is TGTGCCAGCAGCGTAGCAGGGACGGTAAACGAACCCCAGCATTTT.

The rearrangement uses TRBV20-1 and TRBJ2-7; D unclear. The V gene lost 1 base and the J gene lost 0 bases, with 10 bases spanning the gap. The germline V gene encodes CDR1 DFQATT and CDR2 SNEGSKA (reference sequence). There are 14 residues in the CDR3. The CDR3 is CSARVVGNSYEQYF. Written as DNA, the CDR3 is TGCAGTGCTAGAGTCGTAGGCAACTCCTACGAGCAGTACTTC.

This chain uses TRBV18 with TRBJ2-1; D tentatively fits TRBD1 or TRBD2 (6 bases each). The CDR3 covers 19 residues. CDR1 KGHSH and CDR2 LQKENI come from the germline V gene. The V end was cut by 3 bases, the J end by 0 bases, with 21 bases between. DNA for the CDR3: TGTGCCAGCTCACCCTCGGGGGCGGATATGTCGGGCTCCTACAATGAGCAGTTCTTC. This codes for CASSPSGADMSGSYNEQFF.

The chain uses TRBV5-1 and TRBJ2-7; D is undetermined. CDR1 SGHRS and CDR2 YFSETQ come from the germline V gene. The CDR3 is made up of 17 amino acids. Trimming shortened V by 4 bases and J by 0 bases, and 20 bases separated the two germline ends. Here the CDR3 reads CASSPPRDSLFSYEQYF. The DNA of the CDR3 is TGCGCCAGCAGCCCACCCCGTGACTCGCTATTCTCCTACGAGCAGTACTTC.

A few counts support this clonotype. The chain couples TRBV20-1 to TRBJ2-5; D gene ambiguous. Per the germline V gene, CDR1 is DFQATT and CDR2 is SNEGSKA (reference sequence). This CDR3 region has 11 residues. Trimming removed 3 bases at V and 5 bases at J, with 7 bases between. CDR3 bases: TGCAGTGCTAGGATATCGGAGACCCAGTACTTC. Its translation is CSARISETQYF.

In regard to this clonotype: A single base separates this from a much larger clone, so it may be a read error. Here the CDR3 reads CASSHVDEKLFF. The CDR3 nucleotides are TGTGCCAGCAGCCATGTGGATGAAAAACTGTTTTTT. The chain links TRBV3-1 to TRBJ1-4; D remains unclear. The V gene lost 3 bases and the J gene lost 6 bases, with 5 bases spanning the gap. The CDR3 extends over 12 amino acids. From germline, CDR1 is LGHDT and CDR2 YNNKEL (reference sequence).

The chain carries TRBV4-3 and TRBJ2-3, with 8 bases aligning to TRBD2. Trimming at V came to 4 bases and at J to 4 bases, leaving 7 bases not matched to a gene. Germline CDR1 and CDR2: LGHNA and YSLEER. CDR3 length equals 15 residues. This CDR3 is CASSRVAGSPDTQYF. DNA of the CDR3: TGCGCCAGCAGCCGAGTAGCGGGGAGCCCAGATACGCAGTATTTT.

This clonotype was seen a handful of times. The genes are TRBV3-1 and TRBJ1-3, with D unresolved. CDR3 size: 13 residues. V was trimmed by 2 bases and J by 4 bases, leaving 6 bases between them. Germline V gene sequence: CDR1 LGHDT, CDR2 YNNKEL (reference sequence). CDR3 sequence (DNA): TGTGCCAGCAGCCAATCTTACGGAAACACCATATATTTT. Residues: CASSQSYGNTIYF.

In its sample, this clonotype was seen a few times. The V and J genes are TRBV20-1 and TRBJ1-3, with D maybe TRBD1 (6 bases). Trimming took off 4 bases at V and 6 bases at J, with 16 bases between the two ends. Germline V gives CDR1 DFQATT, CDR2 SNEGSKA (reference sequence). This CDR3 has 14 residues. CDR3 in DNA: TGCAGTGCTACCGACAGGCGAACGGAAAACACCATATATTTT. Protein: CSATDRRTENTIYF.

The J gene is TRBJ2-7, the V gene TRBV10-3; 11 bases agree with TRBD1. The CDR3 is 15 amino acids. Germline V lookup: CDR1 ENHRY, CDR2 SYGVKD. The trim removed 5 bases at V and 1 base at J, leaving 4 bases unmatched. This CDR3 reads CAISQGQGGSYEQYF. CDR3 in DNA: TGTGCCATCAGTCAGGGACAGGGGGGTTCCTACGAGCAGTACTTC.

This chain connects TRBV20-1 to TRBJ2-2, with a possible D match to TRBD2 (5 bases). Germline V gene data show CDR1 as DFQATT and CDR2 as SNEGSKA (reference sequence). The V and J ends lost 2 bases and 4 bases respectively, with 17 bases between them. This CDR3 has 16 residues. In DNA form, the CDR3 reads TGCAGTGCTAGATCGCGCGGGCCTCGGGTCACCGGGGAGCTGTTTTTT. It codes for CSARSRGPRVTGELFF.

This clonotype has only one observation. This sequence joins TRBV7-9 and TRBJ1-1, with TRBD1 matching 7 bases. From germline, CDR1 is SEHNR and CDR2 FQNEAQ (reference sequence). V was clipped by 7 bases and J by 0 bases; unmatched bases: 5. The CDR3 spans 14 residues. DNA for the CDR3: TGTGCCAGCAACCAGGGGGAAATGAACACTGAAGCTTTCTTT. Its translation is CASNQGEMNTEAFF.

This clonotype was detected only a few times. The rearrangement uses TRBV5-1 and TRBJ2-5; 9 bases agree with TRBD2. Looked up from germline, CDR1 is SGHRS and CDR2 is YFSETQ. This CDR3 comprises 15 residues. After removal of 4 bases from V and 3 bases from J, the junction contained 7 bases not matched to a gene. The CDR3 DNA follows: TGCGCCAGCAGCCAACTAGCGGGTTTTAAAGAGACCCAGTACTTC. Encoded protein: CASSQLAGFKETQYF.

This clonotype was found a few times. The chain links TRBV4-3 to TRBJ2-1; a possible D gene is TRBD2 (5 bases). This CDR3 contains 15 residues. CDR1 LGHNA and CDR2 YSLEER come from the germline V gene. With 0 bases removed from V and 2 bases from J, the gap between germline ends came to 8 bases. The CDR3 loop is CASSQERAAYNEQFF. The CDR3 region has the DNA TGCGCCAGCAGCCAAGAGCGGGCCGCCTACAATGAGCAGTTCTTC.

There are a few counts of this clonotype. V gene TRBV4-1 combines with J gene TRBJ2-1; D perhaps matches TRBD2 (6 bases). Trimming shortened V by 0 bases and J by 6 bases, and 15 bases separated the two germline ends. The CDR3 extends over 16 amino acids. In germline, CDR1 is MGHRA, CDR2 YSYEKL. CDR3 sequence (DNA): TGCGCCAGCAGCCAAGACCCCCCGGCTAGCGCCAATGAGCAGTTCTTC. This encodes CASSQDPPASANEQFF.

The chain recombines TRBV6-2 or TRBV6-3 with TRBJ2-3; no definite D call. Germline CDR1 MNHEY, CDR2 SVGEGT. V lost 5 bases to trimming and J lost 2 bases, with 17 bases between them. The CDR3 sequence is 16 residues long. The CDR3 DNA follows: TGTGCCAGCAGTCGTCCTCCTAGTTTGGCCACAGATACGCAGTATTTT. It specifies CASSRPPSLATDTQYF.

This sequence joins TRBV10-3 and TRBJ1-1, with TRBD1 identical over 9 bases. This CDR3 has 15 amino acids. In germline, CDR1 is ENHRY, CDR2 SYGVKD. With V trimmed by 2 bases and J by 6 bases, 7 bases remained unmatched. CDR3 coding DNA: TGTGCCATCAGTGAGAAGACAGGGGGGTTTCCTGAAGCTTTCTTT. Translation gives CAISEKTGGFPEAFF.

This clonotype was seen a handful of times. The chain combines TRBV5-1 with TRBJ2-2; D is ambiguous. The CDR3 has 17 residues. Germline values: CDR1 SGHRS, CDR2 YFSETQ. V was clipped by 2 bases and J by 2 bases, with 16 bases between them. The CDR3 protein is CASSFNFLGLNTGELFF. The CDR3 region has the DNA TGCGCCAGCAGCTTTAATTTTCTGGGGTTAAACACCGGGGAGCTGTTTTTT.

This clonotype was counted only a few times. The chain employs TRBV20-1 and TRBJ2-3, with no clear D. Trimming removed 3 bases at V and 5 bases at J, with 18 bases between. The CDR3 totals 15 residues. From germline, CDR1 is DFQATT and CDR2 SNEGSKA (reference sequence). The CDR3 sequence is CSASARLVFEDTQYF. The CDR3 bases are TGCAGTGCTAGCGCGCGACTGGTTTTTGAAGATACGCAGTATTTT.

The chain uses TRBV21-1 and TRBJ2-5; TRBD2 is the table's D call, not checked against the DNA. TRBV21-1 is an annotated pseudogene. This CDR3 has 14 amino acids. In DNA, the CDR3 is TGTGCCAGCAGCAAAGGAGGGAGGAGGGAGACCCAGTACTTC. Amino acid sequence: CASSKGGRRETQYF.

The rearrangement links TRBV7-2 to TRBJ2-7; D not resolved. Trimming removed 3 bases from V and 2 bases from J, with 5 bases in between. This CDR3 region has 12 residues. Germline V gene lookup returns CDR1 SGHTA and CDR2 FQGNSA. This chain's CDR3 is CASSFQPYEQYF. In DNA form, the CDR3 reads TGTGCCAGCAGCTTTCAGCCCTACGAGCAGTACTTC.

The chain joins TRBV4-2 to TRBJ2-1; no clear D. V lost 1 base to trimming and J lost 6 bases, with 7 bases between them. This CDR3 has 13 residues. Germline assignment: CDR1 LGHNA and CDR2 YNFKEQ. The CDR3 spells CASSQVVGNEQFF. In DNA form, the CDR3 reads TGTGCCAGCAGCCAAGTTGTAGGCAATGAGCAGTTCTTC.

This clonotype was observed a handful of times. The chain links TRBV18 to TRBJ2-1; a possible D gene is TRBD1 (5 bases). The V gene lost 3 bases and the J gene lost 0 bases, with 18 bases spanning the gap. This CDR3 contains 18 residues. Looked up from germline, CDR1 is KGHSH and CDR2 is LQKENI. The CDR3 here is CASSPTPPTVNSYNEQFF. CDR3 bases: TGTGCCAGCTCACCTACCCCCCCGACAGTAAACTCCTACAATGAGCAGTTCTTC.

This clonotype has only a few counts. This chain links TRBV15 with TRBJ2-7; 7 bases map to TRBD2. The length of the CDR3 is 20 residues. Germline V gives CDR1 LNHNV, CDR2 YYDKDF (reference sequence). V lost 1 base, J lost 9 bases, and 27 bases stayed unmatched. The CDR3 nucleotides read TGTGCCACCAGCAGAGCAGGTCCGGGAAGCCAATGGGGGACTACGAGCGGGCAGTACTTC. Amino acids: CATSRAGPGSQWGTTSGQYF.

The chain employs TRBV11-2 and TRBJ2-7; 7 bases line up with TRBD1. Per the germline V gene, CDR1 is SGHAT and CDR2 is FQNNGV. Trimming removed 5 bases from V and 1 base from J; junction bases left unmatched: 5. The CDR3 is 14 residues long. This chain's CDR3 is CASSARTGSYEQYF. DNA of the CDR3: TGTGCCAGCAGCGCACGGACAGGTTCCTACGAGCAGTACTTC.

This clonotype was counted between two and nine times. The genes are TRBV5-6 and TRBJ2-7; TRBD2 matches 9 bases. CDR3 size: 16 residues. V was clipped by 4 bases and J by 1 base; unmatched bases: 9. Germline V gene sequence: CDR1 SGHDT, CDR2 YYEEEE. The CDR3 here is CASSATLAGESYEQYF. Here the CDR3 DNA reads TGTGCCAGCAGCGCAACCTTAGCGGGGGAGTCCTACGAGCAGTACTTC.